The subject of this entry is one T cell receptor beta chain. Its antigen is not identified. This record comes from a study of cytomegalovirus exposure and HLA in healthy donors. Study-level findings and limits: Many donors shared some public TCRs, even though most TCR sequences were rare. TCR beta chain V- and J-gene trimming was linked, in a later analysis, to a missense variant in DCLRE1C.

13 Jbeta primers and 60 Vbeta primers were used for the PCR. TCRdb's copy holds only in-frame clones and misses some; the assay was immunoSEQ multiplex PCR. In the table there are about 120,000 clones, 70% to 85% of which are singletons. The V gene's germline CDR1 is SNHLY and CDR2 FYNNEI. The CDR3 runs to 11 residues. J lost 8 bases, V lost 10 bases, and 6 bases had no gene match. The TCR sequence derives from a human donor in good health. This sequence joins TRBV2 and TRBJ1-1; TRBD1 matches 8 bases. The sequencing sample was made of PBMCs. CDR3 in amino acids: CANSRDREAFF. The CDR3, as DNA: TGTGCCAACTCGCGGGACAGGGAAGCTTTCTTT.